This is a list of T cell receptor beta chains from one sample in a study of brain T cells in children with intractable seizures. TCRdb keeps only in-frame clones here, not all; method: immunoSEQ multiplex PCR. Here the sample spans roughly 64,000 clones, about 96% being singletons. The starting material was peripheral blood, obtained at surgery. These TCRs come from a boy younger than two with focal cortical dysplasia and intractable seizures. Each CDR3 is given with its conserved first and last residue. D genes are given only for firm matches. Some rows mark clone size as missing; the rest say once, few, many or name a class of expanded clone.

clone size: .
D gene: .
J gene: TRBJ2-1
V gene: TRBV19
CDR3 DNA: TGTGCCAGTAGTCCCGTGGGACTGCTGACCTACAATGAGCAGTTCTTC
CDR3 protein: CASSPVGLLTYNEQFF

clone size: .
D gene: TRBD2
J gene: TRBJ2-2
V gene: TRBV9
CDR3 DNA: TGTGCCAGCAGCGTAGCGTCTAGCGGGAATACCGGGGAGCTGTTTTTT
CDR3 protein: CASSVASSGNTGELFF

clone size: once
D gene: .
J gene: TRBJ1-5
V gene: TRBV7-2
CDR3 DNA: TGTGCCAGCAGCACCGAATATGGACAGCCCCAGCATTTT
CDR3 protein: CASSTEYGQPQHF

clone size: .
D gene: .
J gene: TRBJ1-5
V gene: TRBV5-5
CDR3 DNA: TGTGCCAGCAGCTTACTGACAGATAATCAGCCCCAGCATTTT
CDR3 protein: CASSLLTDNQPQHF

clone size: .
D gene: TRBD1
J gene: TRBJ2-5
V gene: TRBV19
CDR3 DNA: TGTGCCAGTAGTATAAGGGGACAGGGGTGGGAGACCCAGTACTTC
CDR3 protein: CASSIRGQGWETQYF

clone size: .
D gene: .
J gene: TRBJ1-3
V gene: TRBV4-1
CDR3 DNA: TGCGCCAGCAGCCGAACCTTCGGGGCGGGGAATGGAAACACCATATATTTT
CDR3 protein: CASSRTFGAGNGNTIYF

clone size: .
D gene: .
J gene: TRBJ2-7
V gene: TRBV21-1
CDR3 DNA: TGTGCCAGCAGCAAAGCCAAGTTCCACGAGCAGTACTTC
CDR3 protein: CASSKAKFHEQYF

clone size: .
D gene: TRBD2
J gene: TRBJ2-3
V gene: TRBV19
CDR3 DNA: TGTGCCAGTAGTATTAGGTCTAGCGGGGGGCATGCGGATACGCAGTATTTT
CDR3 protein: CASSIRSSGGHADTQYF

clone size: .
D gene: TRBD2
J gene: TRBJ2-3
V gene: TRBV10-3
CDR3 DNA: TGTGCCATCAGTGAACCAACCGGGACTAGCGGGAGGGCCCCTGCAGATACGCAGTATTTT
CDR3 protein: CAISEPTGTSGRAPADTQYF

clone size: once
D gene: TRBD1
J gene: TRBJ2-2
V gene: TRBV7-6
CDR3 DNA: TGTGCCAGCAAATGGGACAGAGAGACCGGGGAGCTGTTTTTT
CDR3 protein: CASKWDRETGELFF

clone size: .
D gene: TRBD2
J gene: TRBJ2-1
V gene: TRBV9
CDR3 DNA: TGTGCCAGCAGCTTCGCAGCGGGGGAGAACAATGAGCAGTTCTTC
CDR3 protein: CASSFAAGENNEQFF

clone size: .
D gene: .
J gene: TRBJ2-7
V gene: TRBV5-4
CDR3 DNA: TGTGCCAGCAGCTTGGTAACAGCTTCCTACGAGCAGTACTTC
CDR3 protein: CASSLVTASYEQYF

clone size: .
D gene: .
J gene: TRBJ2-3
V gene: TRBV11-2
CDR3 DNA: TGTGCCAGCAGCTTAGATCGCGGGGAAGATACGCAGTATTTT
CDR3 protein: CASSLDRGEDTQYF

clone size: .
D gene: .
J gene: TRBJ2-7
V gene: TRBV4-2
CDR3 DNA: TGTGCCAGCAGGCGTCAGGGTTGGGCTGGCGAGCAGTACTTC
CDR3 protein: CASRRQGWAGEQYF

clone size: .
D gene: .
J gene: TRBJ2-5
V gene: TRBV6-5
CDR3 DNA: TGTGCCAGCAGTTTAAATCCGGACAGTAATGGGAAGACCCAGTACTTC
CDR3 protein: CASSLNPDSNGKTQYF

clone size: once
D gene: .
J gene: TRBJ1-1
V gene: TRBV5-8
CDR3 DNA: TGTGCCAGCAGCCGTTTTGGGGCTTTCTTT
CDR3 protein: CASSRFGAFF

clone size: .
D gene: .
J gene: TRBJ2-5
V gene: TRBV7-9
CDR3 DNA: TGTGCCAGCAGCTCTAGTCACGTATCTGTGGTACGGGTCGGGGAGACCCAGTACTTC
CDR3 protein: CASSSSHVSVVRVGETQYF

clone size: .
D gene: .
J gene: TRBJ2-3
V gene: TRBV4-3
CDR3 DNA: TGCGCCAGCAGCCAAGTTGGGGACTCCACAGATACGCAGTATTTT
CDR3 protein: CASSQVGDSTDTQYF

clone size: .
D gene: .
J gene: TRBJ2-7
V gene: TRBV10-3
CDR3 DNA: TGTGCCATCAAGGTCGGGGGAGTAAAAGATAATTACGAGCAGTACTTC
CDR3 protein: CAIKVGGVKDNYEQYF

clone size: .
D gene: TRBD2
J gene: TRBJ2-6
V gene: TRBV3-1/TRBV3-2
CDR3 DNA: TGTGCCAGCAGCCAAGATAAACTGGCGGGAGGCCGTGGGGCCAACGTCCTGACTTTC
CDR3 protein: CASSQDKLAGGRGANVLTF

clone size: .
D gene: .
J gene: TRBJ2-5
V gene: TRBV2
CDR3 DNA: TGTGCCAGCACCCTGAAACAAGAGACCCAGTACTTC
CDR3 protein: CASTLKQETQYF

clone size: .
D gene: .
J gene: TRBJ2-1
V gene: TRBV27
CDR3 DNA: TGTGCCAGCAGTCTCGGGACTTCCTCCTACAATGAGCAGTTCTTC
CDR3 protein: CASSLGTSSYNEQFF

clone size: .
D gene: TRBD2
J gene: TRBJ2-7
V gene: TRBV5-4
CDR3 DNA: TGTGCCAGCAGAATGCGGGAGGCCGCCTACGAGCAGTACTTC
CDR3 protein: CASRMREAAYEQYF

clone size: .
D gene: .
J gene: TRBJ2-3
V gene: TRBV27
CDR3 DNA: TGTGCCAGCAGCCGGGACTGGCCAGATACGCAGTATTTT
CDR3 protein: CASSRDWPDTQYF

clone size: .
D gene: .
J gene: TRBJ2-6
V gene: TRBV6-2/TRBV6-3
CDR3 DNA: TGTGCCAGCAGCCGAGGGGTTTCGGGGGCCAACGTCCTGACTTTC
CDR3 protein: CASSRGVSGANVLTF

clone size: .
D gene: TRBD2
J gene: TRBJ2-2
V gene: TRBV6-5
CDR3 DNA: TGTGCCAGGAGCGGGAGGGTCACCGGGGAGCTGTTTTTT
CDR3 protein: CARSGRVTGELFF

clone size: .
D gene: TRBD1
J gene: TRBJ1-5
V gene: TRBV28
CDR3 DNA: TGTGCCAGCAGTGACAGGGGCAATCAGCCCCAGCATTTT
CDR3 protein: CASSDRGNQPQHF

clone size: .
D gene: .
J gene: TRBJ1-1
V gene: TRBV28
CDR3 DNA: TGTGCCAGCATAAGTGGGGGGATAAGAATGAACACTGAAGCTTTCTTT
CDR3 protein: CASISGGIRMNTEAFF

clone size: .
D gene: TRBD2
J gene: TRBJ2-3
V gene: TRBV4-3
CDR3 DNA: TGCGCCAGCAGCCAAAACCGTAGGGGCAAGGGACTAGCGGGAGTCCCAGATACGCAGTATTTT
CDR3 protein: CASSQNRRGKGLAGVPDTQYF

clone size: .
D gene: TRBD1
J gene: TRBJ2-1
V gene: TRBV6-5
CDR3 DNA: TGTGCCAGCACCCACCGAGGGGGCAGAGAGCAGTTCTTC
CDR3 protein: CASTHRGGREQFF

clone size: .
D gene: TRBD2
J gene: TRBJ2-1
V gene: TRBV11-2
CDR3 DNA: TGTGCCAGCAGCAAAAGACTAGCGGGAGTGCGCAATGAGCAGTTCTTC
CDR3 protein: CASSKRLAGVRNEQFF

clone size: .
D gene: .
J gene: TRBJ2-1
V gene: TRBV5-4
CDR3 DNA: TGTGCCAGCAGCTTTCTTGGGGGGAGCTCCTACAATGAGCAGTTCTTC
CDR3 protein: CASSFLGGSSYNEQFF

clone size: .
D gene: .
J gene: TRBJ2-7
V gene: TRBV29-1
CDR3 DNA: TGCAGCGTTTTCGTGGGTGGAGGGTACGAGCAGTACTTC
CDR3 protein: CSVFVGGGYEQYF

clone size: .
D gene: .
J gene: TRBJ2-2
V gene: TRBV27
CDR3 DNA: TGTGCCAGCAGTTTAATCGCCGGGGAGCTGTTTTTT
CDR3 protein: CASSLIAGELFF

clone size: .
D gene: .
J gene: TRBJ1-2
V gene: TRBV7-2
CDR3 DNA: TGTGCCAGCAGCTTACGAGGCTTATCCGCTAACTATGGCTACACCTTC
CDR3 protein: CASSLRGLSANYGYTF

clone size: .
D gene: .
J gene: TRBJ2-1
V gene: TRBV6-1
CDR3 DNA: TGTGCCAGCAGTTGGGGCCACGACAATGAGCAGTTCTTC
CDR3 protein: CASSWGHDNEQFF

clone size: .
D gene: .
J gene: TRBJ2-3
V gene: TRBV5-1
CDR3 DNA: TGCGCCAGCGGGCAATCGGGTTTCACAGATACGCAGTATTTT
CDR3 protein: CASGQSGFTDTQYF

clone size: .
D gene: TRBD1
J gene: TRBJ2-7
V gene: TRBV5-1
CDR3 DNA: TGCGCCAGCAGGTCCGAACAGGGGGCGCCGTACGAGCAGTACTTC
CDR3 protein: CASRSEQGAPYEQYF

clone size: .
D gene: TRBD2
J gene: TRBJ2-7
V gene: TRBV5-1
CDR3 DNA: TGCGCCAGCAGCCTAGGGACTAGCGGATCCTACGAGCAGTACTTC
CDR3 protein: CASSLGTSGSYEQYF

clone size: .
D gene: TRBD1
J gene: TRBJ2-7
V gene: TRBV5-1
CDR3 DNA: TGCGCCAGCAGCAAAGATCCGGGACAGGGGTTTTATTTAGCCGAGCAGTACTTC
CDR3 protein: CASSKDPGQGFYLAEQYF

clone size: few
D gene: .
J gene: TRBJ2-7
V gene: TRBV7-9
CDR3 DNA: TGTGCCAGCAGTCCCCCGGGACCAAGGGAGCAGTACTTC
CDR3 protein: CASSPPGPREQYF

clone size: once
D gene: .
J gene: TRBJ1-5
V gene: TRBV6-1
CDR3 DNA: TGTGCCAGCAGTGAACTGGGCCAGCCCCAGCATTTT
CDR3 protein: CASSELGQPQHF

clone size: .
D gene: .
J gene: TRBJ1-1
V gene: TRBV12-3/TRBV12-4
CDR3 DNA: TGTGCCAGCAGTTTGTCTCTGAACACTGAAGCTTTCTTT
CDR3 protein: CASSLSLNTEAFF

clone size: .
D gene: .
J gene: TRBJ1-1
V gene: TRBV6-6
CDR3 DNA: TGTGCCAGCAGTTACCGGTCGGATTTAACTGAAGCTTTCTTT
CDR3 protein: CASSYRSDLTEAFF

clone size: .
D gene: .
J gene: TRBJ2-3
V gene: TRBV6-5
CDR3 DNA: TGTGCCAGCAGTCCGGAGAGGGTGGGAGATACGCAGTATTTT
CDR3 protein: CASSPERVGDTQYF

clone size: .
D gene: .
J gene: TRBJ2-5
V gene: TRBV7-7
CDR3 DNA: TGTGCCAGCAGCCCCAACAGCCTCAAAGAGACCCAGTACTTC
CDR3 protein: CASSPNSLKETQYF

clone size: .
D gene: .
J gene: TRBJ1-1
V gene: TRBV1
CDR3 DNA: TGCACCAGCAGCGGACAGGTCAACACTGAAGCTTTCTTT
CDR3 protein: CTSSGQVNTEAFF

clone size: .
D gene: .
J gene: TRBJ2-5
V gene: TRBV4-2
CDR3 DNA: TGTGCCAGCAGCCAAGAGGGTCAGCCGCAAGAGACCCAGTACTTC
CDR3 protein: CASSQEGQPQETQYF

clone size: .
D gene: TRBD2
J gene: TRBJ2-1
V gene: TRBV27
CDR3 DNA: TGTGCCAGCAGTTTATCGCCACGGACTAGCGGGTACAATGAGCAGTTCTTC
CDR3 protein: CASSLSPRTSGYNEQFF